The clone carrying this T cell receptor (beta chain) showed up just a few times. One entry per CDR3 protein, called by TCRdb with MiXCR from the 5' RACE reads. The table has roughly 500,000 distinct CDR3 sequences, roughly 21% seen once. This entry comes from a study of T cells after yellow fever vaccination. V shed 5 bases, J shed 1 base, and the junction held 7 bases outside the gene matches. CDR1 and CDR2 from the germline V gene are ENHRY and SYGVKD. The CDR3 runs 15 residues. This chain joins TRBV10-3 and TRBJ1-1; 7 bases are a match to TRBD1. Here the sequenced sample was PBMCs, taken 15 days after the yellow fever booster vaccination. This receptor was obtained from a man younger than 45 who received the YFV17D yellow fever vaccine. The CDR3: CAISPEGARNTEAFF. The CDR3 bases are TGTGCCATCAGTCCAGAGGGGGCAAGGAACACTGAAGCTTTCTTT.